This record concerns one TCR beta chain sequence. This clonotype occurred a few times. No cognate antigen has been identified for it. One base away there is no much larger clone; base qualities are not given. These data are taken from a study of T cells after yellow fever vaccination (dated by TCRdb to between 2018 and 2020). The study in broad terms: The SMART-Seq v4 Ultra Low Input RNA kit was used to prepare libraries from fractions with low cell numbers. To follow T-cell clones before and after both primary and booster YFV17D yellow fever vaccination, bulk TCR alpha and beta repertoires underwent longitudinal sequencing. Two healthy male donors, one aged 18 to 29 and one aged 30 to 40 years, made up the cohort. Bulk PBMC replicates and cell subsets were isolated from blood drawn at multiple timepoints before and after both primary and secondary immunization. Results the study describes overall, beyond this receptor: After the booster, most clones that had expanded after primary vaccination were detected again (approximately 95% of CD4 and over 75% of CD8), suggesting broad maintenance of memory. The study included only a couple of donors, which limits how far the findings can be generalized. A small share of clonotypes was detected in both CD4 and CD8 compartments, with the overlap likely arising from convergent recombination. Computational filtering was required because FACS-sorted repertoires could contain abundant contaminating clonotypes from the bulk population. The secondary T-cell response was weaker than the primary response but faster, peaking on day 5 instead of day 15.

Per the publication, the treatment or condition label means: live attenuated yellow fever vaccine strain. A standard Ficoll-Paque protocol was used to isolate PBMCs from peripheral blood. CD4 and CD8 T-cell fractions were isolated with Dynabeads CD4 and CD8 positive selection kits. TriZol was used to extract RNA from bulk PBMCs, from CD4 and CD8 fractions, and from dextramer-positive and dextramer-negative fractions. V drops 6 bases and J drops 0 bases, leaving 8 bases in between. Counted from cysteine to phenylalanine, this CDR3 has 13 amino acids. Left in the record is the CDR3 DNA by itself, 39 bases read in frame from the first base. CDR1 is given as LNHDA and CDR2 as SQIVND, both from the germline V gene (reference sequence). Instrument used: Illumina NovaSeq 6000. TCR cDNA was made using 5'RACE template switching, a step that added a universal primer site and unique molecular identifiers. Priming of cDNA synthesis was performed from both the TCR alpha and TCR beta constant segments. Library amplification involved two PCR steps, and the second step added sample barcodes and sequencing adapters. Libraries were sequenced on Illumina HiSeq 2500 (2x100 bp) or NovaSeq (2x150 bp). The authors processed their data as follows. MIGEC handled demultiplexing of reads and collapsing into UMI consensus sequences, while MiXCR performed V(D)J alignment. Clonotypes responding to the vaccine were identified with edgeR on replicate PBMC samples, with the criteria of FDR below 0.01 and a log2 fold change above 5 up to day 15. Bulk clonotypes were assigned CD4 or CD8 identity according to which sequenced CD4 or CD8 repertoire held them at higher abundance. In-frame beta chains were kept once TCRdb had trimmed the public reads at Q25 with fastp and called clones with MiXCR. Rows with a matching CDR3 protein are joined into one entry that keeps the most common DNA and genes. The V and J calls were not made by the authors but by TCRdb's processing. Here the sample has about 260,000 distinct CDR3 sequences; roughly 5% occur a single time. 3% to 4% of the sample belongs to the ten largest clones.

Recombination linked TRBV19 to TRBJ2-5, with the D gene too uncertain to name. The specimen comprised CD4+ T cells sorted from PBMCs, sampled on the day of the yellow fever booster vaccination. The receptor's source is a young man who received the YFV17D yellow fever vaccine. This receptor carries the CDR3 CASRVVHQETQYF. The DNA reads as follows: TGTGCCAGTAGAGTTGTGCACCAAGAGACCCAGTACTTC.